The next 19 T cell receptor beta chains were all read from a single sample in a study of regulatory T cells in long-lasting Graves disease (TCRdb year 2021). The time point label corresponds to: newly diagnosed GD, antithyroid drugs for less than 3 months. For both TCR sequencing and RNA sequencing, RNA was extracted from PBMCs using TRIzol. The library was built by means of multiplex PCR. For sequencing, an Illumina HiSeq 4000 was employed. TCR beta libraries were built with iRepertoire HTBI primers and Arm-PCR amplification of CDR3 regions. TCRdb reprocessing: public reads trimmed at Q25 with fastp, clones called with MiXCR, in-frame beta chains kept. Each record represents a unique CDR3 protein, reported with the most common genes and DNA among its rows. The sample table records a few hundred thousand distinct CDR3 sequences; around 17% of these occur just once. Of the sample, about 23% falls within the top ten clones.

The sample was also linked to a second study, of T cells in Graves' hyperthyroidism and ophthalmopathy.

The specimen was peripheral blood mononuclear cells (PBMCs), collected at new diagnosis, from a patient treated with antithyroid drugs. These receptors were taken from a woman aged 18 to 35 with Graves disease. Donor details come from another sample of the same person, matched by shared clones.

With respect to this clonotype: A single base is all that separates this from a far larger clone, so a read error is likely. The chain is built from TRBV13 and TRBJ1-2; TRBD1 might be the D (6 bases). Germline CDR1 PRHDT, CDR2 FYEKMQ (reference sequence). The CDR3 runs to 13 residues. V lost 2 bases, J lost 4 bases, and 8 bases lay in between. The CDR3 spells CASSLTGIYGYTF. The CDR3 DNA is TGTGCCAGCAGCTTAACAGGGATCTATGGCTACACCTTC.

This chain joins TRBV14 and TRBJ2-1, with 8 bases lining up with TRBD2. CDR1 is SGHDN and CDR2 is FVKESK in the germline V gene. The CDR3 is made up of 13 amino acids. The trim removed 0 bases at V and 11 bases at J, leaving 3 bases unmatched. CDR3 region: CASSQDWTSQQFF. Here the CDR3 DNA reads TGTGCCAGCAGCCAAGACTGGACTAGCCAGCAGTTCTTC.

This sequence joins TRBV28 and TRBJ2-7; D perhaps matches TRBD2 (7 bases). Trimming cost V 6 bases and J 5 bases, with 17 bases left between them. The CDR3 runs 14 residues. Germline V lookup: CDR1 MDHEN, CDR2 SYDVKM. CDR3 loop: CASSTGGLRHEQYF. CDR3 nucleotides: TGTGCCAGCAGCACCGGGGGGCTCAGACACGAGCAGTACTTC.

V usage is TRBV6-2 or TRBV6-3 and J usage is TRBJ1-2, with D possibly being TRBD1 (5 bases). CDR1 and CDR2 (germline): MNHEY, SVGEGT. The CDR3 loop spans 13 amino acids. Trimming took 7 bases from V and 4 from J, leaving 13 bases between them. This CDR3 reads CASTSDTVYGYTF. The CDR3 DNA sequence: TGTGCCAGCACCTCGGACACGGTCTATGGCTACACCTTC.

At least ten counts were recorded for this clonotype. V and J are TRBV5-6 and TRBJ2-5; D might be TRBD2 (5 bases). The V end was cut by 5 bases, the J end by 4 bases, with 12 bases between. The CDR3 is made up of 13 amino acids. Germline lookup yields CDR1 SGHDT and CDR2 YYEEEE. CDR3 sequence (DNA): TGTGCCAGCAGTCAGACTACCTTAGAGACCCAGTACTTC. As protein: CASSQTTLETQYF.

This chain joins TRBV11-3 and TRBJ2-2; D call uncertain. CDR3 length: 15 amino acids. Germline V CDR1 and CDR2: SGHNT, YENEEA. V was pared by 2 bases and J by 0 bases, with 7 bases between. The CDR3 here is CASSLQQTNTGELFF. In nucleotides, the CDR3 is TGTGCCAGCAGCTTACAACAAACGAACACCGGGGAGCTGTTTTTT.

This clonotype was observed many times. The chain has TRBV20-1 and TRBJ2-1; D unresolved. Germline V gene sequence: CDR1 DFQATT, CDR2 SNEGSKA (reference sequence). The length of the CDR3 is 12 residues. The V gene lost 4 bases and the J gene lost 6 bases, with 10 bases spanning the gap. The CDR3 loop reads CSAKADPNEQFF. CDR3 sequence (DNA): TGCAGTGCTAAGGCAGACCCCAATGAGCAGTTCTTC.

V and J are TRBV9 and TRBJ1-6, with no clear D. CDR1 is SGDLS, CDR2 YYNGEE, per germline. The CDR3 spans 16 residues. V was pared by 0 bases and J by 0 bases, with 7 bases between. The CDR3 reads CASSVEIGSYNSPLHF. The CDR3 DNA sequence: TGTGCCAGCAGCGTAGAGATCGGCTCCTATAATTCACCCCTCCACTTT.

This clonotype was counted ten times or more. V gene TRBV12-3 or TRBV12-4 combines with J gene TRBJ2-7; D is unresolved. V was cut by 4 bases and J by 3 bases, with 16 bases left in between. CDR3 length: 15 amino acids. The CDR3 sequence is CASSSFSRVIYEQYF. The CDR3, as DNA: TGTGCCAGCAGTTCTTTTAGCCGGGTTATCTACGAGCAGTACTTC.

The chain carries TRBV6-1 and TRBJ1-1; D is unclear. CDR1 and CDR2 from the germline V gene are MNHNS and SASEGT. The CDR3 sequence is 14 residues long. With 6 bases removed from V and 1 base from J, the gap between germline ends came to 12 bases. This CDR3 reads CASRERSWNTEAFF. CDR3 in DNA: TGTGCCAGCAGGGAGAGATCCTGGAACACTGAAGCTTTCTTT.

As concerns this clonotype: Germline and junction disagree at one end, which may indicate a read error. J is TRBJ1-4 and V is TRBV13; D is ambiguous. The CDR3 runs 17 residues. Germline loops: CDR1 PRHDT, CDR2 FYEKMQ (reference sequence). CDR3 region: CASSQVSVTATNEKLFF. The CDR3 DNA reads TGCGCCAGCAGCCAAGTCTCCGTGACTGCAACTAATGAAAAACTGTTTTTT.

In this sample, this clonotype turned up many times. This chain links TRBV9 with TRBJ2-1; unclear D gene. The CDR3 extends over 13 amino acids. V was clipped by 3 bases and J by 8 bases, with 12 bases between them. Germline CDR1 is SGDLS and CDR2 is YYNGEE. CDR3 sequence: CASSGHLLDEQFF. CDR3 sequence (DNA): TGTGCCAGCAGCGGACATCTACTGGATGAGCAGTTCTTC.

CDR3 amino acids: CASTRPTGTGIYEQYF. CDR3 sequence (DNA): TGTGCCAGCACTCGCCCGACCGGGACAGGGATTTACGAGCAGTACTTC. The V gene is TRBV6-2 or TRBV6-3, the J gene TRBJ2-7, with TRBD1 matching 9 bases. The CDR3 has 16 residues. J gave up 4 bases and V 7 bases, and 14 bases lay outside the gene matches. Germline V lookup: CDR1 MNHEY, CDR2 SVGEGT.

This clonotype was counted at least ten times. V usage is TRBV7-2 and J usage is TRBJ2-3; 8 nucleotides align to TRBD2. Germline trimming cut 6 bases from V and 3 bases from J; bases unmatched to any gene: 11. Germline V CDR1 and CDR2: SGHTA, FQGNSA. CDR3 length equals 16 residues. The CDR3 spells CASRKGGAGGTDTQYF. For the CDR3, the DNA is TGTGCCAGCAGAAAAGGTGGGGCGGGAGGAACAGATACGCAGTATTTT.

This clonotype was seen more than once but under ten times. The chain carries TRBV14 and TRBJ2-1, with 9 bases that match TRBD1. The CDR3 length is 14 residues. CDR1 SGHDN and CDR2 FVKESK come from the germline V gene. J lost 10 bases, V lost 1 base, and 5 bases had no gene match. For the CDR3, the DNA is TGTGCCAGCAGCCAAGTTCGACAGGGGGGGGAGCAGTTCTTC. Encoded protein: CASSQVRQGGEQFF.

In this sample, this clonotype turned up a few times. The chain combines TRBV9 with TRBJ2-1; D is unclear. The CDR3 runs 14 residues. Trimming pared 0 bases from V and 8 bases from J, leaving 12 bases between. Germline V gives CDR1 SGDLS, CDR2 YYNGEE. CDR3 sequence: CASSVGLGNDEQFF. For the CDR3, the DNA is TGTGCCAGCAGCGTAGGATTGGGTAATGATGAGCAGTTCTTC.

This clonotype was picked up many times. V is TRBV12-3 or TRBV12-4 and J is TRBJ2-1; TRBD2 agrees at 10 bases. CDR3 size: 15 residues. V lost 6 bases, J lost 7 bases, and 9 bases stayed unmatched. CDR3 DNA sequence: TGTGCCAGCAGCTTGAGCGGGAGGGGTGTGAATGAGCAGTTCTTC. Its translation is CASSLSGRGVNEQFF.

The gene calls are TRBV5-6 and TRBJ1-2; D gene ambiguous. Between the trimmed V and J ends, which lost 1 base and 4 bases, there was a span of 11 bases. The CDR3 has 14 amino acids. Germline V CDR1 and CDR2: SGHDT, YYEEEE. The DNA of the CDR3 is TGTGCCAGCAGCTTGAGCAGGCTTCTCTATGGCTACACCTTC. Encoded protein: CASSLSRLLYGYTF.

The table lists this clonotype with many counts. The chain uses TRBV7-9 and TRBJ1-5; a weak D match, TRBD1 (6 bases). Germline V lookup: CDR1 SEHNR, CDR2 FQNEAQ (reference sequence). The CDR3 is made up of 14 amino acids. V was cut by 6 bases and J by 4 bases, with 13 bases left in between. CDR3 DNA sequence: TGTGCCAGCAGTTTTGAAGGGGGGAATCAGCCCCAGCATTTT. This encodes CASSFEGGNQPQHF. Based on the CDR3 plus reference TRBV7-9 and TRBJ1-5, the full variable domain is DTGVSQNPRHKITKRGQNVTFRCDPISEHNRLYWYRQTLGQGPEFLTYFQNEAQLEKSRLLSDRFSAERPKGSFSTLEIQRTEQGDSAMYLCASSFEGGNQPQHFGDGTRLSIL.